One and the same sample provided the 10 T cell receptor beta chains below, sequenced in a study of blood T cell repertoires in COVID-19. Produced via immunoSEQ multiplex PCR; TCRdb's table is partial and in-frame only. The sample shows 150,000 to 200,000 clones, 70% to 80% of them seen only once. The sequenced sample consisted of PBMCs or T cells enriched from blood (not recorded which). Source of these receptors: a woman aged 50 to 65 who had recovered from COVID-19.

J is TRBJ2-3 and V is TRBV5-1, with TRBD2 identical over 10 bases. The germline CDR1 and CDR2 sequences are SGHRS and YFSETQ. J was trimmed by 6 bases and V by 5 bases; bases with no gene match: 6. The CDR3 contains 14 residues. The CDR3 reads CASSFTSGIDTQYF. CDR3 nucleotide sequence: TGCGCCAGCAGTTTTACTAGCGGGATTGATACGCAGTATTTT.

This clone is a singleton in its sample. The gene calls are TRBV29-1 and TRBJ2-6; the D is unclear. The CDR3 contains 13 residues. Germline CDR1 reads SQVTM; CDR2 reads ANQGSEA. V was trimmed by 7 bases and J by 0 bases, leaving 7 bases between them. The CDR3 DNA reads as TGCAGCGCCACATCCTCTGGGGCCAACGTCCTGACTTTC. Protein sequence: CSATSSGANVLTF. The whole variable domain, remainder taken from reference TRBV29-1 and TRBJ2-6, is SAVISQKPSRDICQRGTSLTIQCQVDSQVTMMFWYRQQPGQSLTLIATANQGSEATYESGFVIDKFPISRPNLTFSTLTVSNMSPEDSSIYLCSATSSGANVLTFGAGSRLTVL.

At least ten counts were recorded for this clone. Here the CDR3 DNA reads TGTGCCAGCAGTTTGTTGGGGGAGGGCCGGGGGACCCAGTACTTC. This translates into CASSLLGEGRGTQYF. This chain joins TRBV6-2 or TRBV6-3 and TRBJ2-5; 7 bases are a match to TRBD2. CDR1 MNHEY and CDR2 SVGEGT come from the germline V gene. Trimming at V came to 4 bases and at J to 7 bases, leaving 12 bases not matched to a gene. CDR3 length: 15 residues.

This chain connects TRBV28 to TRBJ2-7; a weak D match, TRBD2 (6 bases). The V end was cut by 2 bases, the J end by 1 base, with 12 bases between. Germline-derived CDR1 and CDR2 are MDHEN and SYDVKM. The CDR3 is 15 residues long. DNA of the CDR3: TGTGCCAGCAGTTTAGGGGGAGCGGGTTCCTACGAGCAGTACTTC. It yields the protein CASSLGGAGSYEQYF.

This rearrangement joins TRBV19 to TRBJ2-3; 10 nucleotides agree with TRBD2. V lost 1 base to trimming and J lost 2 bases; unmatched junction nucleotides: 3. From germline, CDR1 is LNHDA and CDR2 SQIVND (reference sequence). CDR3 length equals 16 residues. CDR3 sequence (DNA): TGTGCCAGTAGTATAGGACTAGCGGGTATCACAGATACGCAGTATTTT. It yields the protein CASSIGLAGITDTQYF.

The V gene is TRBV18, the J gene TRBJ2-6; 10 nucleotides agree with TRBD1. Germline trimming cut 8 bases from V and 0 bases from J; bases unmatched to any gene: 7. The CDR3 is made up of 17 amino acids. In germline, CDR1 is KGHSH, CDR2 LQKENI. The CDR3: CASDRDRGFSGANVLTF. CDR3 nucleotides: TGTGCCAGCGACCGGGACAGGGGTTTCTCTGGGGCCAACGTCCTGACTTTC.

The chain is built from TRBV29-1 and TRBJ1-1; 8 nucleotides match TRBD1. The germline V gene has CDR1 SQVTM and CDR2 ANQGSEA. The CDR3 covers 13 residues. Trimming removed 3 bases from V and 5 bases from J; junction bases left unmatched: 5. CDR3 in DNA: TGCAGCGTTGAGGCGACAGGGGTGACTGAAGCTTTCTTT. It is translated as CSVEATGVTEAFF.

This chain links TRBV28 with TRBJ2-1, with 12 nucleotides matching TRBD2. V lost 6 bases and J lost 10; bases outside the gene matches: 13. The CDR3 is made up of 16 amino acids. Per germline, CDR1 MDHEN and CDR2 SYDVKM. The CDR3 reads CASRFGGLAGGSEQFF. As DNA, the CDR3 is TGTGCCAGCAGATTCGGGGGGCTAGCGGGAGGGTCGGAGCAGTTCTTC. The full variable domain, its missing parts supplied by reference TRBV28 and TRBJ2-1, is DVKVTQSSRYLVKRTGEKVFLECVQDMDHENMFWYRQDPGLGLRLIYFSYDVKMKEKGDIPEGYSVSREKKERFSLILESASTNQTSMYLCASRFGGLAGGSEQFFGPGTRLTVL.

There are a few counts of this clone. The V and J genes are TRBV28 and TRBJ1-2, with TRBD1 identical over 10 bases. Germline-derived CDR1 and CDR2 are MDHEN and SYDVKM. The CDR3 covers 15 residues. Trimming at V came to 7 bases and at J to 4 bases, leaving 9 bases not matched to a gene. DNA for the CDR3: TGTGCCAGCAATCCGGGGACAGGGGATTCCTATGGCTACACCTTC. This sequence encodes CASNPGTGDSYGYTF.

The CDR3 here is CASSLGGANQPQHF. CDR3 coding DNA: TGTGCCAGCAGCTTGGGGGGAGCGAATCAGCCCCAGCATTTT. The gene calls are TRBV5-5 and TRBJ1-5, with D uncertain. The CDR3 totals 14 residues. Germline CDR1 is SGHKS and CDR2 is YYEKEE (reference sequence). Trimming removed 0 bases at V and 4 bases at J, with 8 bases between. Together with reference TRBV5-5 and TRBJ1-5, the CDR3 gives the full variable domain: DAGVTQSPTHLIKTRGQQVTLRCSPISGHKSVSWYQQVLGQGPQFIFQYYEKEERGRGNFPDRFSARQFPNYSSELNVNALLLGDSALYLCASSLGGANQPQHFGDGTRLSIL.